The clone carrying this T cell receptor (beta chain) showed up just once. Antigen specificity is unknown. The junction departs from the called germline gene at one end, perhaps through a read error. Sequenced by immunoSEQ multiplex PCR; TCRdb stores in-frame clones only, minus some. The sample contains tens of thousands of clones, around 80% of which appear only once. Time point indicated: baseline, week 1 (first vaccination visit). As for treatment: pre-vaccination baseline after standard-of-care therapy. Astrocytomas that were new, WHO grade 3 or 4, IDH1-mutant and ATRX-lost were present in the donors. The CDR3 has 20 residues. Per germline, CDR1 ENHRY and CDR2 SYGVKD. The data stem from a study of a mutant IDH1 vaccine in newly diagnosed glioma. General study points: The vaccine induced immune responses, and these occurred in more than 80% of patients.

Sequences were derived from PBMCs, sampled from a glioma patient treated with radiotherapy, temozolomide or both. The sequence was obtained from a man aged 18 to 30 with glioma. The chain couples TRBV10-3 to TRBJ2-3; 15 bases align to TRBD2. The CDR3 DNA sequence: TGTGCCGTCAGTGAGTCTCCGGGACTAGCGGGAGGACGTACGGCCGATACGCAGTATTTT. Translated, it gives CAVSESPGLAGGRTADTQYF.